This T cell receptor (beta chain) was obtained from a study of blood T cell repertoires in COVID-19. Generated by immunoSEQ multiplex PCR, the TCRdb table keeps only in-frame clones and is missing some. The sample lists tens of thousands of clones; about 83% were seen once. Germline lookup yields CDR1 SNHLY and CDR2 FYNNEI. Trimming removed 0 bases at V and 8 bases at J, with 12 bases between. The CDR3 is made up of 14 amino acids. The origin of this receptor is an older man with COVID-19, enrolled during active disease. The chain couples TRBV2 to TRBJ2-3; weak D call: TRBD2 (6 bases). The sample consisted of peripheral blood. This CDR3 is CASSEAGEEGTQYF. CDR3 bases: TGTGCCAGCAGTGAAGCGGGAGAGGAGGGTACGCAGTATTTT. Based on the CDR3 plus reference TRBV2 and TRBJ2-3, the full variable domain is EPEVTQTPSHQVTQMGQEVILRCVPISNHLYFYWYRQILGQKVEFLVSFYNNEISEKSEIFDDQFSVERPDGSNFTLKIRSTKLEDSAMYFCASSEAGEEGTQYFGPGTRLTVL.